The following is a T cell receptor beta chain sequence with its context. Its antigen is undetermined. This specimen belongs to a study of cytomegalovirus exposure and HLA in healthy donors. This CDR3 has 14 residues. Between the trimmed V and J ends, which lost 2 bases and 2 bases, there was a span of 9 bases. PCR amplification relied on 60 Vbeta primers (plus 13 Jbeta primers). Profiling relied on immunoSEQ multiplex PCR, and the TCRdb table lists in-frame clones only, not all of them. This sample has 150,000 to 200,000 clones; almost 85% occur once, and the top ten carry more than 0.45%. Study observations and caveats: The study reported that TCR beta sequences accurately predicted HLA-A and HLA-B alleles in most subjects. Within an earlier analysis, most TCR beta V segments proved productive either about 87% or about 30% of the time.

At sampling all donors were nominally healthy, likely with unrecorded immune exposures. This TCR came from a woman between 50 and 59 years old in good health and CMV-seronegative. Sequenced sample: PBMCs. The rearrangement uses TRBV23-1 and TRBJ1-1; a possible D gene is TRBD1 (5 bases). TRBV23-1 qualifies as an ORF whose function is uncertain. CDR3 DNA: TGCGCCAGCAGTCAAGACAGTCCCAACACTGAAGCTTTCTTT. Encoded protein: CASSQDSPNTEAFF.